Reported below is one T cell receptor (beta chain). Its antigen is undetermined. Germline CDR1 and CDR2: SGDLS and YYNGEE. The V segment lost 1 base and the J segment 0 bases; nucleotides outside the gene matches: 4. The CDR3 loop spans 16 amino acids. The sample comes from a study of T cell responses to AZD1222 COVID-19 vaccine. Overall study findings and caveats: Regions left unmutated in variants are reportedly the target of nearly half of spike-specific TCRs.

Libraries were prepared by immunoSEQ multiplex PCR; TCRdb keeps only in-frame clonotypes and omits some of them. The sample shows approximately 150,000 clones, just under 95% of them seen only once. This TCR was sampled from an adult in good health. The V call is TRBV9, the J call TRBJ1-3, with TRBD1 matching over 7 bases. Material: peripheral blood, obtained on day 0 of AZD1222 vaccination. CDR3 sequence reads: CASSVSRDSSGNTIYF. CDR3 nucleotides: TGTGCCAGCAGCGTATCCCGGGACAGCTCTGGAAACACCATATATTTT.